The 5 T cell receptor beta chains in this list originate from one sample, sequenced in a study of blood T cell repertoires in COVID-19. The protocol was immunoSEQ multiplex PCR, while the TCRdb copy is restricted to in-frame clones and leaves out a portion. This table holds more than 70,000 clones, around nine tenths found once. The sample taken for sequencing was peripheral blood. Every receptor here comes from a man in his fifties or sixties with active or convalescent COVID-19.

The rearrangement uses TRBV2 and TRBJ1-2; D gene uncertain. The CDR3 covers 16 residues. Trimming took off 4 bases at V and 5 bases at J, with 20 bases between the two ends. CDR1 is SNHLY, CDR2 FYNNEI, per germline. CDR3 DNA: TGTGCCAGCAGTGGGGCGGGCCAGCCGGATAGTTATGGCTACACCTTC. Amino acid sequence: CASSGAGQPDSYGYTF.

This chain connects TRBV6-5 to TRBJ1-2; possible D gene TRBD1, 6 bases. With 6 bases removed from V and 5 bases from J, the gap between germline ends came to 10 bases. Germline-derived CDR1 and CDR2 are MNHEY and SVGAGI. CDR3 length equals 12 residues. CDR3 loop: CASRKGDYGYTF. CDR3 DNA sequence: TGTGCCAGCAGAAAGGGGGATTATGGCTACACCTTC.

The gene calls are TRBV25-1 and TRBJ1-3, with 11 positions matching TRBD1. The CDR3 runs to 16 residues. The J segment lost 3 bases and the V segment lost 3 bases, leaving 4 bases of the junction unmatched. Germline V gene lookup returns CDR1 MGHDK and CDR2 SYGVNS. CDR3 in amino acids: CASSDWTGGNGNTIYF. The CDR3 DNA reads as TGTGCCAGCAGTGACTGGACAGGGGGCAATGGAAACACCATATATTTT.

This sequence joins TRBV3-1 (or the pseudogene TRBV3-2) and TRBJ1-4; unclear D gene. Germline V lookup: CDR1 LGHDT, CDR2 YNNKEL (reference sequence). The CDR3 length is 15 residues. With 1 base removed from V and 3 bases from J, the gap between germline ends came to 9 bases. CDR3 sequence (DNA): TGTGCCAGCAGCCAAGCGACGGGTTCTAATGAAAAACTGTTTTTT. It codes for CASSQATGSNEKLFF.

The chain joins TRBV24-1 to TRBJ2-1; 8 positions match TRBD1. The CDR3 loop spans 14 amino acids. Per germline, CDR1 KGHDR and CDR2 SFDVKD. V lost 6 bases to trimming and J lost 7 bases; unmatched junction nucleotides: 7. The chain's CDR3 is CATSKSGTGNEQFF. The CDR3 DNA follows: TGTGCCACCAGTAAATCCGGGACAGGAAATGAGCAGTTCTTC.